The TCR beta chain under discussion was sequenced for a study of cytomegalovirus exposure and HLA in healthy donors. Study in general: Researchers previously reported finding fewer than 140 million unique TCR beta sequences from roughly 180 million T cells. Study conclusions and caveats: 164 TCR beta chains were listed as cytomegalovirus-associated. It was confirmed in vitro that three of the CMV-associated chains were specific for CMV antigens. In a later analysis, TCR association rates varied by HLA locus: DRB1 most, HLA-C fewest.

The CDR3 contains 14 residues. The germline V gene encodes CDR1 SGHVS and CDR2 FQNEAQ. V shed 3 bases, J shed 5 bases, and the junction held 3 bases outside the gene matches. The PCR made use of 60 Vbeta and 13 Jbeta primers. Profiling relied on immunoSEQ multiplex PCR, and the TCRdb table lists in-frame clones only, not all of them. The sample records about 140,000 clones, approximately 84% being singletons. Points on this clone: The antigen remains undetermined.

The J gene is TRBJ1-5, the V gene TRBV7-8; 8 nucleotides align to TRBD1. The source material was PBMCs. This receptor was identified in a man younger than 45 in good health and CMV-seropositive. The CDR3 nucleotides are TGTGCCAGCAGCTTTGGACAGGGTCATCAGCCCCAGCATTTT. Translating it yields CASSFGQGHQPQHF.